This TCR beta chain was sequenced in a study of shared clonotypes between healthy human individuals (TCRdb year 2020). With regard to the full study: The cohort comprised a couple of women and a few men aged 18 to 49 years. To estimate repertoire size and how much clonotype sharing occurs between individuals, the study deeply sequenced the blood TCR repertoires of a handful of healthy adults. For each donor, CD4 naive and CD4 memory were each run on three plates, CD8 naive on two plates, and CD8 memory on one plate. Between about 0.94 and 8.9 billion PBMCs per donor were obtained by leukapheresis. To increase sequencing depth and limit assay-specific biases, different laboratories used diverse techniques to prepare libraries and sequence TCR repertoires. The paper as a whole reports these results and caveats: Across a few donors, 4.5% to 6.5% of naive CD4, approximately 3.5% of naive CD8, about 2.3% of memory CD4, and roughly 0.41% of memory CD8 clonotypes were shared. Higher generation probabilities were observed for clonotypes shared by all four sorted-subset donors than for non-shared clonotypes. Based on pairwise subsampling, the degree of clonotype sharing among donors was expected to be affected by sequencing depth. Because the study included only a small number of donors, the genetic and exposure-history diversity represented was limited. Only blood was sampled, and tissue TCR repertoires likely differ from those in blood. Naive subsets generally had larger estimated clonotype richness than memory subsets did. Rarefaction of sorted-subset datasets indicated incomplete sequencing despite the large sequencing depth.

Donors were healthy HIV-negative adults with no recently reported acute infections or vaccinations. Every donor was a Caucasian adult residing in Nashville, Tennessee, USA. CD4+ T cells were enriched by magnetic negative selection, after which naive cells were positively selected on CD45RA and the negative fraction was taken as the memory subset. After blood collection by leukapheresis, PBMCs were isolated using Ficoll-Histopaque density gradient centrifugation and then cryopreserved in the vapor phase of liquid nitrogen. Analytical flow cytometry was used to check the purity and quantity of every magnetically sorted T cell population. From each sorted fraction, genomic DNA was isolated and quantified by UV absorbance on a Nanodrop 2000c. Using the deep immunoSEQ assay, TCR CDR3 regions were amplified from genomic DNA by multiplex PCR. For each cell subset, the extracted genomic DNA was distributed evenly across all wells of several immunoSEQ 96-well plates, and each plate served as one replicate. For sorted subsets, about 0.2 ug genomic DNA, equal to tens of thousands of T cell genomes, was loaded into each replicate PCR. Purified libraries were quantified with a Qubit 3.0 fluorometer, sized on a Bioanalyzer 2100, and re-quantified with the KAPA Library Quantification kit. Each immunoSEQ 96-well plate was sequenced on its own single-read 150-cycle Illumina NextSeq 550 flow cell. Regarding the original processing steps: Because the immunoSEQ output included only junctional sequences and no quality scores, the filtering could not be the same as the filtering used for full-length reads. To assign V/J genes and CDR3, sequences were annotated using PyIR, a Python wrapper for IgBLAST v1.9, with IMGT germline references. Reads were filtered out if the reads had weak V/J assignments (E-value above 1e-6), no CDR3, stop codons, out-of-frame junctions, or ambiguous translated residues. V3J clonotypes were defined as sequences sharing the same inferred V gene, J gene, and CDR3 amino acid sequence. To compute the percentage overlap between repertoires, the number of shared unique clonotypes was divided by the size of the smaller repertoire. Three approaches were used to assess repertoire richness: RTK rarefaction, the Chao1 estimator, and Recon v2.1 estimates of unobserved clonotypes. OLGA was used to compute generation probabilities for all TCRbeta clonotypes that the gDNA method yielded from a handful of donors. What TCRdb holds here is the immuneACCESS table cut down to in-frame rearrangements. Part of the clones is not present; checked against another copy, under half of the missing clones reflect an unresolved V gene, and the others are unexplained. From that table come the V and J calls and clone size; the DNA was used to work out D and trimming. This sample lists approximately 500,000 clones; 90% to 96% were detected once. The ten biggest clones cover less than 0.06% of the sample.

A word on this clone: Its antigen is still unknown. No much larger clone is present one base from it, and per-base qualities are unavailable.

The CDR3 has 12 amino acids, counting the end cysteine and phenylalanine. Solely the CDR3 DNA is kept, with 36 bases framed from the first base. The V and J ends are trimmed by 5 bases and 8 bases, leaving 12 bases between them. Via the germline V gene, CDR1 is SGHTA and CDR2 FQGNSA. Sequenced input: naive CD4+ T cells sorted from blood. Reading the label with the study, this specimen's cell subset or site is: CD45RA+ positively selected. The TCR originated in a woman in her 30s in good health. The rearranged segments are TRBV7-2 and TRBJ1-1, with no D gene named confidently. The CDR3 reads CASSPLREEAFF. In nucleotides, the sequence is TGTGCCAGCAGCCCCCTGCGGGAGGAAGCTTTCTTT.